This T cell receptor (beta chain) came from a study of molecular identifiers for immune sequencing clone quantification. TCRdb re-called the PCR reads with MiXCR, one entry per CDR3 protein. Of about 640,000 distinct CDR3 sequences listed, less than 20% are singletons. Germline V gene data show CDR1 as MGHRA and CDR2 as YSYEKL. This CDR3 contains 15 residues. This clonotype was counted between two and nine times. This may come from a read error, since a much larger clone is one base off. Sample: naive CD8+ T cells from blood, with Jurkat cell RNA spiked in. The subset denotes: FACS-sorted CD8+CD4-CCR7+CD45RA+ naive T cells. The chain recombines TRBV4-1 with TRBJ2-5; perhaps TRBD2 as D (6 bases). The source is a human donor in good health. Some libraries in this study had Jurkat cell RNA spiked in. The DNA of the CDR3 is TGCGCCAGCGGCCAAGATCCTAGCGATGGTGAGACCCAGTACTTC. Translated: CASGQDPSDGETQYF.